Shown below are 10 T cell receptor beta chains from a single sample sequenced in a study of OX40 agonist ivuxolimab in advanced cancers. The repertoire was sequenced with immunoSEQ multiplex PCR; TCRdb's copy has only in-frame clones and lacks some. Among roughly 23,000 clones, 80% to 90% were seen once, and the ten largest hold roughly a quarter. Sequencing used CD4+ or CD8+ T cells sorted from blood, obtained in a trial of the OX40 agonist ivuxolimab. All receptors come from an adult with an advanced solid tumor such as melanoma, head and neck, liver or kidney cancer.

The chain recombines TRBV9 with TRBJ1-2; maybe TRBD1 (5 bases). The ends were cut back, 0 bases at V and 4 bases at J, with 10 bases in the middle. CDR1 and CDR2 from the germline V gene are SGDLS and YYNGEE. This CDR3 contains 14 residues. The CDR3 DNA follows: TGTGCCAGCAGCGTAGCTGGGGGTACCTATGGCTACACCTTC. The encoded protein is CASSVAGGTYGYTF.

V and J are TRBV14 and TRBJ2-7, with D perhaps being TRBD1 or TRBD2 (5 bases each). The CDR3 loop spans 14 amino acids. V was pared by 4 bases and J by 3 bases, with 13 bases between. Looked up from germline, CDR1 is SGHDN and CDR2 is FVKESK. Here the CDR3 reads CASSPPEGNYEQYF. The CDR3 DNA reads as TGTGCCAGCAGCCCCCCTGAGGGGAACTACGAGCAGTACTTC.

The CDR3 DNA sequence: TGTGCCAGCAGTGAATCGCTGGACTTGGGCTACACCTTC. It specifies CASSESLDLGYTF. V usage is TRBV2 and J usage is TRBJ1-2; D remains unclear. Trimming stripped 2 bases from V and 8 bases from J, with 12 bases between. CDR1 SNHLY and CDR2 FYNNEI come from the germline V gene. This CDR3 spans 13 amino acids.

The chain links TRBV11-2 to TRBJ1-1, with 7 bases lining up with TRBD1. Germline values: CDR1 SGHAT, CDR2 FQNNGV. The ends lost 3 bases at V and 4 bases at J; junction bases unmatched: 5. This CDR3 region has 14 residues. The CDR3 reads CASSFPGGSTEAFF. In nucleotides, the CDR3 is TGTGCCAGCAGCTTTCCAGGGGGGAGCACTGAAGCTTTCTTT.

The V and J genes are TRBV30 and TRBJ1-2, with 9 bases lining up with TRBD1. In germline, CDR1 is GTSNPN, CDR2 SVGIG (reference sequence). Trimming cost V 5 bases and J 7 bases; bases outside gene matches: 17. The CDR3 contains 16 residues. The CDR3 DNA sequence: TGTGCCTGGGTACCGGGACAGGGAGATTTAAAGGGTGGCTACACCTTC. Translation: CAWVPGQGDLKGGYTF.

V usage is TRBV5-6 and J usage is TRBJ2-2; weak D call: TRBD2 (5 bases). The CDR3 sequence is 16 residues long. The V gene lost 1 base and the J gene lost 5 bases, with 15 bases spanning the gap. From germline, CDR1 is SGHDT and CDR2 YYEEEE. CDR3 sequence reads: CASSLPPTRGTGELFF. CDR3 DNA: TGTGCCAGCAGCTTGCCTCCTACCCGAGGGACCGGGGAGCTGTTTTTT.

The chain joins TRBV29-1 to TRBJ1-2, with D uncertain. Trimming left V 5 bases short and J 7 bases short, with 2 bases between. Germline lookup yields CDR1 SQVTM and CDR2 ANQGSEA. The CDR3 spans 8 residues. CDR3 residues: CSVSGYTF. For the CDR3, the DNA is TGCAGCGTTAGTGGCTACACCTTC.

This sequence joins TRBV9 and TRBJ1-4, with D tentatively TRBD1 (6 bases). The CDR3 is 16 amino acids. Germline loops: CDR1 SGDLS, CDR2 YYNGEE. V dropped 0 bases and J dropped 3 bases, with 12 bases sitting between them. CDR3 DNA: TGTGCCAGCAGCGTAGAAGGGGGGGCGCCTAATGAAAAACTGTTTTTT. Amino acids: CASSVEGGAPNEKLFF.

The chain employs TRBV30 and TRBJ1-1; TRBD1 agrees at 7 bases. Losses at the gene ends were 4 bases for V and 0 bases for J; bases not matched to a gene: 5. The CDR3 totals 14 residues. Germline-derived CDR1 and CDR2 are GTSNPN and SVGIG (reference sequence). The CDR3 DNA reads TGTGCCTGGAAAGGGGGCCGATTGAACACTGAAGCTTTCTTT. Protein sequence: CAWKGGRLNTEAFF.

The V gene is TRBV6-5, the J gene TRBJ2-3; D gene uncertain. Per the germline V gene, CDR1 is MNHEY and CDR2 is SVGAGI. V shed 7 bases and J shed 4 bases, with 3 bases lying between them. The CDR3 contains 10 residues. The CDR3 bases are TGTGCCAGCATGGCAGATACGCAGTATTTT. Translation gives CASMADTQYF.